One sample yielded the 16 T cell receptor beta chains listed below, sequenced in a study of blood T cell repertoires in COVID-19. Assay used: immunoSEQ multiplex PCR; TCRdb lists only in-frame clones, some missing. The data contain approximately 210,000 clones, about 79% of them seen just once; the ten biggest clones take up approximately 3.6%. The specimen sequenced was PBMCs or T cells enriched from blood (not recorded which). The receptors shown here come from a woman aged 55-69 years who had recovered from COVID-19.

The CDR3 here is CASSPNRESGYTF. CDR3 nucleotides: TGTGCCAGCAGCCCCAACAGGGAAAGTGGCTACACCTTC. V usage is TRBV7-3 and J usage is TRBJ1-2, with TRBD1 as a possible D gene (6 bases). This CDR3 has 13 residues. Germline V lookup: CDR1 SGHTA, CDR2 FQGTGA. Trimming removed 5 bases from V and 7 bases from J, with 14 bases in between. Looking up the rest from reference TRBV7-3 and TRBJ1-2 gives the full variable domain: GAGVSQTPSNKVTEKGKYVELRCDPISGHTALYWYRQSLGQGPEFLIYFQGTGAADDSGLPNDRFFAVRPEGSVSTLKIQRTERGDSAVYLCASSPNRESGYTFGSGTRLTVV.

The rearrangement uses TRBV7-3 and TRBJ1-1; D not resolved. Trimming shortened V by 1 base and J by 1 base, and 10 bases separated the two germline ends. Germline V gene lookup returns CDR1 SGHTA and CDR2 FQGTGA. This CDR3 is built from 15 residues. CDR3 bases: TGTGCCAGCAGCTTAATTCTCGCCGGGAACACTGAAGCTTTCTTT. Amino acids: CASSLILAGNTEAFF.

The chain recombines TRBV25-1 with TRBJ2-3, with 13 bases matching TRBD2. The CDR3 contains 17 residues. From germline, CDR1 is MGHDK and CDR2 SYGVNS. Trimming at V came to 8 bases and at J to 7 bases, leaving 15 bases not matched to a gene. CDR3 residues: CASAPGLAGDLWYTQYF. For the CDR3, the DNA is TGTGCCAGCGCCCCAGGACTAGCGGGGGACCTATGGTATACGCAGTATTTT.

The chain links TRBV28 to TRBJ2-5; a possible D gene is TRBD1 (6 bases). Germline V gene lookup returns CDR1 MDHEN and CDR2 SYDVKM. The CDR3 length is 16 residues. V lost 5 bases, J lost 5 bases, and 21 bases lay in between. Here the CDR3 DNA reads TGTGCCAGCAGTCCATGGCTGGGGGCTGGAGCGGAGACCCAGTACTTC. Residues: CASSPWLGAGAETQYF.

The chain joins TRBV7-2 to TRBJ1-2; 8 nucleotides align to TRBD1. Looked up from germline, CDR1 is SGHTA and CDR2 is FQGNSA. The ends lost 8 bases at V and 1 base at J; junction bases unmatched: 6. The CDR3 consists of 14 residues. The CDR3 protein is CASAGQGLNYGYTF. In DNA form, the CDR3 reads TGTGCCAGCGCTGGACAGGGTCTTAACTATGGCTACACCTTC.

The chain employs TRBV2 and TRBJ1-6; D is unresolved. The germline V gene encodes CDR1 SNHLY and CDR2 FYNNEI. Trimming cost V 4 bases and J 0 bases, with 7 bases left between them. The CDR3 runs to 15 residues. CDR3 bases: TGTGCCAGCAGTGGTGAGAGCTCCTATAATTCACCCCTCCACTTT. This translates into CASSGESSYNSPLHF.

The V call is TRBV27, the J call TRBJ1-1; TRBD1 agrees at 7 bases. The CDR3 consists of 15 residues. The junction had 11 bases not matched to a gene; V was cut back by 5 bases and J by 5 bases. Germline assignment: CDR1 MNHEY and CDR2 SMNVEV (reference sequence). CDR3 DNA: TGTGCCAGCAGTGGGATCCGTACAGGGGAGACTGAAGCTTTCTTT. It yields the protein CASSGIRTGETEAFF.

V is TRBV27 and J is TRBJ1-5, with a tentative D call TRBD1 (6 bases). The germline V gene encodes CDR1 MNHEY and CDR2 SMNVEV (reference sequence). CDR3 length: 16 amino acids. Trimming removed 6 bases at V and 2 bases at J, with 17 bases between. The CDR3, as DNA: TGTGCCAGCAGGCAACAGGGAGGGGTCGGCAATCAGCCCCAGCATTTT. This codes for CASRQQGGVGNQPQHF.

The V and J genes are TRBV4-3 and TRBJ2-2, with D uncertain. V dropped 2 bases and J dropped 4 bases, with 11 bases sitting between them. The germline V gene encodes CDR1 LGHNA and CDR2 YSLEER. This CDR3 is 15 amino acids long. CDR3 amino acids: CASSQSGVTTGELFF. In nucleotides, the CDR3 is TGCGCCAGCAGCCAATCGGGTGTTACCACCGGGGAGCTGTTTTTT.

J is TRBJ2-7 and V is TRBV18; 11 bases match TRBD2. Germline V gene data show CDR1 as KGHSH and CDR2 as LQKENI. With 4 bases clipped from V and 7 bases from J, the junction kept 12 bases outside the gene matches. The CDR3 sequence is 16 residues long. CDR3 DNA: TGTGCCAGCTCACTTGGGACTAGCGGAACCGGGGGTGAGCAGTACTTC. Its translation is CASSLGTSGTGGEQYF.

The chain recombines TRBV7-8 with TRBJ2-1; 11 positions agree with TRBD2. The trim removed 5 bases at V and 5 bases at J, leaving 8 bases unmatched. This CDR3 spans 16 amino acids. The V gene's germline CDR1 is SGHVS and CDR2 FQNEAQ. The CDR3 sequence is CASSPPGLAANNEQFF. CDR3 in DNA: TGTGCCAGCAGCCCTCCGGGACTAGCGGCAAACAATGAGCAGTTCTTC.

This rearrangement joins TRBV3-1 (or the pseudogene TRBV3-2) to TRBJ1-1; 7 positions match TRBD1. Trimming at V came to 4 bases and at J to 1 base, leaving 6 bases not matched to a gene. CDR3 length equals 15 residues. From germline, CDR1 is LGHDT and CDR2 YNNKEL (reference sequence). CDR3 sequence (DNA): TGTGCCAGCAGCCTACAGGGGTCGCAGAACACTGAAGCTTTCTTT. This gives the protein CASSLQGSQNTEAFF.

The chain combines TRBV11-2 with TRBJ2-1; 12 bases agree with TRBD2. Germline-derived CDR1 and CDR2 are SGHAT and FQNNGV. The V gene end was trimmed by 5 bases and the J gene end by 4 bases; junction bases not matched to a gene: 12. The CDR3 runs to 18 residues. In DNA form, the CDR3 reads TGTGCCAGCAGCCCATACCTAGGGACTAGCGGGCGGTACAATGAGCAGTTCTTC. It encodes CASSPYLGTSGRYNEQFF.

V and J are TRBV9 and TRBJ1-2, with 7 nucleotides matching TRBD1. The CDR3 is made up of 14 amino acids. Germline CDR1 is SGDLS and CDR2 is YYNGEE. The V gene end was trimmed by 5 bases and the J gene end by 5 bases; junction bases not matched to a gene: 9. The CDR3 coding sequence is TGTGCCAGCAGTACTCACAGGGGTGGTTATGGCTACACCTTC. It translates to CASSTHRGGYGYTF.

The CDR3 is CASSAGQGASGELFF. CDR3 sequence (DNA): TGTGCCAGCAGCGCCGGACAGGGGGCGTCCGGGGAGCTGTTTTTT. The chain joins TRBV6-5 to TRBJ2-2; 11 nucleotides match TRBD1. The V gene's germline CDR1 is MNHEY and CDR2 SVGAGI. The V gene end was trimmed by 6 bases and the J gene end by 6 bases; junction bases not matched to a gene: 6. CDR3 length: 15 residues.

This chain connects TRBV10-3 to TRBJ1-2; TRBD1 might be the D (5 bases). The V end was cut by 2 bases, the J end by 4 bases, with 8 bases between. This CDR3 contains 13 residues. From germline, CDR1 is ENHRY and CDR2 SYGVKD. The CDR3 sequence: CAISERQGYGYTF. In DNA, the CDR3 is TGTGCCATCAGTGAGAGGCAGGGCTATGGCTACACCTTC.